This TCR beta chain was recorded in a study of identical twins. One entry per CDR3 protein results from TCRdb running MiXCR on the 5' RACE reads. In the table there are a few hundred thousand distinct CDR3 sequences, more than 9% of which are singletons. This CDR3 spans 15 amino acids. V was clipped by 2 bases and J by 3 bases, with 12 bases between them. Germline CDR1 reads MNHEY; CDR2 reads SVGAGI. The same data also contributed to another study, on yellow fever vaccine responses in identical twins. As that report states: The T cell response to vaccination in identical twins was reportedly partly convergent and partly personalized.

Sequenced input: PBMCs. The sequence derives from a woman aged 18 to 35 in good health. The genes are TRBV6-5 and TRBJ2-3; perhaps TRBD2 as D (6 bases). The CDR3 nucleotides are TGTGCCAGCAGTTACGGGGCAGGGAGGACAGATACGCAGTATTTT. This encodes CASSYGAGRTDTQYF.